A single sample is the source of the 9 T cell receptor beta chains below, sequenced in a study of somatic mutations in cytotoxic T cells in rheumatoid arthritis. This table comes from immunoSEQ multiplex PCR, and its TCRdb copy is limited to in-frame clones, with some not included. The sample yields some 18,000 clones, roughly four fifths seen once. The material sequenced was CD8+ T cells sorted from blood. These receptors were collected from an adult with rheumatoid arthritis.

V usage is TRBV5-6 and J usage is TRBJ1-6; D possibly corresponds to TRBD1 (6 bases). This CDR3 has 16 amino acids. Trimming stripped 4 bases from V and 4 bases from J, with 15 bases between. Germline lookup yields CDR1 SGHDT and CDR2 YYEEEE. This chain's CDR3 is CASSAQGTLYNSPLHF. CDR3 nucleotides: TGTGCCAGCAGCGCGCAGGGGACCCTGTATAATTCACCCCTCCACTTT.

V usage is TRBV7-2 and J usage is TRBJ2-7, with 7 bases identical to TRBD1. The length of the CDR3 is 18 residues. Germline CDR1 reads SGHTA; CDR2 reads FQGNSA. The V and J ends lost 5 bases and 0 bases, in that order; junction bases with no gene match: 16. CDR3 in amino acids: CASSLRPSGTALSYEQYF. The CDR3 DNA reads as TGTGCCAGCAGCCTAAGGCCTTCCGGGACAGCGCTCTCCTACGAGCAGTACTTC.

This clone appeared a few times. The V and J genes are TRBV4-2 and TRBJ1-4; 10 bases agree with TRBD1. V trimming: 0 bases; J trimming: 6 bases; junction bases outside the gene matches: 4. Germline CDR1 reads LGHNA; CDR2 reads YNFKEQ. CDR3 length equals 16 residues. This CDR3 reads CASSQDPGTGDEKLFF. CDR3 bases: TGTGCCAGCAGCCAAGATCCGGGGACAGGGGATGAAAAACTGTTTTTT.

The chain combines TRBV5-6 with TRBJ2-1; D unclear. V was clipped by 6 bases and J by 0 bases, with 16 bases between them. Germline V CDR1 and CDR2: SGHDT, YYEEEE. The CDR3 has 16 residues. CDR3 amino acids: CASTSAAPSSYNEQFF. The CDR3 DNA reads as TGTGCCAGCACCTCGGCGGCCCCTAGCTCCTACAATGAGCAGTTCTTC. Full variable domain (remainder filled in from reference TRBV5-6 and TRBJ2-1): DAGVTQSPTHLIKTRGQQVTLRCSPKSGHDTVSWYQQALGQGPQFIFQYYEEEERQRGNFPDRFSGHQFPNYSSELNVNALLLGDSALYLCASTSAAPSSYNEQFFGPGTRLTVL.

J is TRBJ2-2 and V is TRBV9; D is unclear. The germline V and J ends were trimmed by 1 base and 3 bases, with 10 bases remaining between them. Germline values: CDR1 SGDLS, CDR2 YYNGEE. The CDR3 totals 15 residues. CDR3 bases: TGTGCCAGCAGCGTACTGGGTCGGGACACCGGGGAGCTGTTTTTT. Translated, it gives CASSVLGRDTGELFF.

This clone occurred a few times. In DNA, the CDR3 is TGTGCCTGGGAGTACGGGGAGCCATTTTCACCCCTCCACTTT. It codes for CAWEYGEPFSPLHF. This chain uses TRBV30 with TRBJ1-6, with D unresolved. This CDR3 spans 14 amino acids. With 5 bases removed from V and 9 bases from J, the gap between germline ends came to 17 bases. Germline V CDR1 and CDR2: GTSNPN, SVGIG (reference sequence).

CDR3 coding DNA: TGTGCCAGCAGTGAATCGGGCGGGGGCCCCACAGATACGCAGTATTTT. This codes for CASSESGGGPTDTQYF. The chain has TRBV6-1 and TRBJ2-3, with D maybe TRBD2 (7 bases). V was pared by 2 bases and J by 2 bases, with 14 bases between. Germline V lookup: CDR1 MNHNS, CDR2 SASEGT. This CDR3 contains 16 residues.

The chain employs TRBV11-2 and TRBJ2-5, with 14 bases matching TRBD2. Germline V gives CDR1 SGHAT, CDR2 FQNNGV. The CDR3 sequence is 15 residues long. The V gene end was trimmed by 11 bases and the J gene end by 4 bases; junction bases not matched to a gene: 9. Here the CDR3 reads CAGAFGTSGRETQYF. CDR3 DNA sequence: TGTGCCGGGGCCTTCGGGACTAGCGGGAGAGAGACCCAGTACTTC. The variable domain in full, completed from reference TRBV11-2 and TRBJ2-5, reads EAGVAQSPRYKIIEKRQSVAFWCNPISGHATLYWYQQILGQGPKLLIQFQNNGVVDDSQLPKDRFSAERLKGVDSTLKIQPAKLEDSAVYLCAGAFGTSGRETQYFGPGTRLLVL.

V is TRBV5-4 and J is TRBJ1-1; 11 bases match TRBD1. The CDR3 totals 15 residues. Trimming at V came to 3 bases and at J to 3 bases, leaving 4 bases not matched to a gene. Germline V CDR1 and CDR2: SGHNT, YYREEE (reference sequence). The CDR3 DNA is TGTGCCAGCAGCTGGACAGGGGGCTGGGACACTGAAGCTTTCTTT. It is translated as CASSWTGGWDTEAFF.